The 30 T cell receptor beta chains given below trace back to one sample, sequenced in a study of somatic mutations in cytotoxic T cells in rheumatoid arthritis (dated by TCRdb to about 2017). Library creation used the immunoSEQ multiplex PCR assay. TCRdb stores this immuneACCESS table with in-frame sequences only. Part of the clones is absent; in the studies checked, under half of the shortfall reflects unresolved V genes, and no reason is known for the rest. The sample table holds tens of thousands of clones, of which around 83% were seen once. Approximately 15% of the sample belongs to the ten largest clones. Sequenced input: CD8+ T cells sorted from blood. These receptors came from an adult with rheumatoid arthritis.

This clone has just one count. The rearrangement joins TRBV27 to TRBJ2-2; D may be TRBD2 (5 bases). Germline V gives CDR1 MNHEY, CDR2 SMNVEV (reference sequence). The V end was cut by 6 bases, the J end by 4 bases, with 9 bases between. There are 13 residues in the CDR3. The CDR3 here is CASRGGPTGELFF. In DNA form, the CDR3 reads TGTGCCAGCAGAGGAGGACCCACCGGGGAGCTGTTTTTT.

A single count supports this clone. J is TRBJ1-2 and V is TRBV19; possibly TRBD1 for D (5 bases). CDR3 length: 15 residues. With 4 bases removed from V and 5 bases from J, the gap between germline ends came to 17 bases. CDR1 is LNHDA and CDR2 is SQIVND in the germline V gene (reference sequence). CDR3 amino acids: CASSTIDSPPYGYTF. DNA of the CDR3: TGTGCCAGTAGTACAATCGACAGTCCCCCTTATGGCTACACCTTC. Full variable domain (missing parts from reference TRBV19 and TRBJ1-2): DGGITQSPKYLFRKEGQNVTLSCEQNLNHDAMYWYRQDPGQGLRLIYYSQIVNDFQKGDIAEGYSVSREKKESFPLTVTSAQKNPTAFYLCASSTIDSPPYGYTFGSGTRLTVV.

This rearrangement joins TRBV7-9 to TRBJ2-1, with D tentatively TRBD1 (5 bases). CDR3 length: 16 amino acids. The germline V gene has CDR1 SEHNR and CDR2 FQNEAQ (reference sequence). With 2 bases removed from V and 6 bases from J, the gap between germline ends came to 17 bases. CDR3 DNA sequence: TGTGCCAGCAGCTTAAATTCAGGGTCTCGGGTCAATGAGCAGTTCTTC. Translation: CASSLNSGSRVNEQFF.

Worth noting for this clone: The germline gene is not matched at one end of the junction; a read error may be the cause. The gene calls are TRBV7-7 and TRBJ2-5; 7 nucleotides match TRBD1. The germline V gene encodes CDR1 SSHAT and CDR2 FNYEAQ (reference sequence). This CDR3 spans 14 amino acids. In DNA, the CDR3 is TGTGCTAGCACCCCTTTCCAGGGGGAAGAGACCCAGTACTTC. Its translation: CASTPFQGEETQYF.

The table lists this clone with a count of one. This chain connects TRBV7-2 to TRBJ2-2; the D gene is possibly TRBD1 (5 bases). Germline CDR1 is SGHTA and CDR2 is FQGNSA. Trimming took off 4 bases at V and 7 bases at J, with 7 bases between the two ends. This CDR3 is built from 12 residues. CDR3 residues: CASSWQGGELFF. CDR3 DNA: TGTGCCAGCAGCTGGCAGGGCGGGGAGCTGTTTTTT. Full variable domain (missing parts from reference TRBV7-2 and TRBJ2-2): GAGVSQSPSNKVTEKGKDVELRCDPISGHTALYWYRQSLGQGLEFLIYFQGNSAPDKSGLPSDRFSAERTGGSVSTLTIQRTQQEDSAVYLCASSWQGGELFFGEGSRLTVL.

The rearrangement links TRBV6-5 to TRBJ2-3; D is uncertain. CDR1 and CDR2 (germline): MNHEY, SVGAGI. The CDR3 extends over 11 amino acids. The V end was cut by 4 bases, the J end by 2 bases, with 1 base between. The CDR3 spells CASSSTDTQYF. DNA for the CDR3: TGTGCCAGCAGTTCCACAGATACGCAGTATTTT.

This clone counts as medium-sized (0.01 to 0.1%). The chain uses TRBV4-2 and TRBJ1-4; 8 nucleotides align to TRBD1. With V trimmed by 4 bases and J by 12 bases, 13 bases remained unmatched. The germline V gene has CDR1 LGHNA and CDR2 YNFKEQ. CDR3 length: 15 residues. The CDR3 bases are TGTGCCAGCAGCCTTCGACAGGGACAGGTCTCGGAACTGTTTTTT. Protein: CASSLRQGQVSELFF.

J is TRBJ2-1 and V is TRBV7-3; D is unclear. The CDR3 covers 13 residues. Germline V gene lookup returns CDR1 SGHTA and CDR2 FQGTGA. V lost 5 bases and J 10 bases, leaving 15 bases between the germline ends. The CDR3 protein is CASSPGPSLEQFF. In DNA, the CDR3 is TGTGCCAGCAGCCCCGGGCCTTCTTTAGAGCAGTTCTTC.

The chain couples TRBV7-8 to TRBJ2-1, with 8 bases fitting TRBD2. The germline V gene has CDR1 SGHVS and CDR2 FQNEAQ. Losses at the gene ends were 5 bases for V and 7 bases for J; bases not matched to a gene: 10. The CDR3 is 15 residues long. The CDR3: CASSRLAGRLNEQFF. CDR3 coding DNA: TGTGCCAGCAGCCGCCTAGCGGGTAGGTTGAATGAGCAGTTCTTC.

CDR3 amino acids: CASSFVPSYNEQFF. In DNA, the CDR3 is TGTGCCAGCAGTTTTGTGCCCTCCTACAATGAGCAGTTCTTC. This rearrangement joins TRBV27 to TRBJ2-1; unclear D gene. CDR1 and CDR2 from the germline V gene are MNHEY and SMNVEV (reference sequence). Trimming took 3 bases from V and 0 from J, leaving 6 bases between them. This CDR3 contains 14 residues.

There are a few counts of this clone. The chain recombines TRBV12-5 with TRBJ1-5, with D possibly matching TRBD1 (5 bases). CDR3 length: 17 amino acids. V lost 2 bases and J 2 bases, leaving 16 bases between the germline ends. The V gene's germline CDR1 is LGHNT and CDR2 FRNRAP. CDR3 in amino acids: CASGLYSDPTGNQPQHF. The CDR3, as DNA: TGTGCTAGTGGTTTGTACTCCGATCCGACAGGCAATCAGCCCCAGCATTTT.

This chain joins TRBV21-1 and TRBJ1-5; TRBD1 was called by the table and not checked on the DNA. TRBV21-1 is classified as a pseudogene. The CDR3 consists of 14 residues. In nucleotides, the CDR3 is TGTGCCAGCAGAGGGGGAATTAGCAATCAGCCCCAGCATTTT. Its translation: CASRGGISNQPQHF.

Worth noting for this clone: The identical CDR3 is also encoded by other nucleotide sequences in the sample. The J gene is TRBJ2-3, the V gene TRBV7-9; 9 bases map to TRBD1. Losses at the gene ends were 5 bases for V and 1 base for J; bases not matched to a gene: 4. This CDR3 is built from 15 residues. Germline loops: CDR1 SEHNR, CDR2 FQNEAQ (reference sequence). The CDR3 DNA follows: TGTGCCAGCAGCCTGGGACAGGGCGGCACAGATACGCAGTATTTT. Translating gives CASSLGQGGTDTQYF.

By proportion, this clone is medium-sized. This chain uses TRBV9 with TRBJ2-7, with a tentative D call TRBD2 (6 bases). Germline V gene lookup returns CDR1 SGDLS and CDR2 YYNGEE. The length of the CDR3 is 15 residues. V was pared by 0 bases and J by 0 bases, with 10 bases between. CDR3 in DNA: TGTGCCAGCAGCGTAGGACTAGTGAGCTCCTACGAGCAGTACTTC. It codes for CASSVGLVSSYEQYF.

J is TRBJ2-7 and V is TRBV11-2, with D perhaps TRBD2 (7 bases). Per the germline V gene, CDR1 is SGHAT and CDR2 is FQNNGV. The CDR3 contains 15 residues. V gave up 1 base and J gave up 5 bases, with 15 bases separating them. For the CDR3, the DNA is TGTGCCAGCAGCTTAGGGGGGGGCGCAACCCACGAGCAGTACTTC. It translates to CASSLGGGATHEQYF.

The chain recombines TRBV7-2 with TRBJ2-7; 14 nucleotides match TRBD2. The V gene end was trimmed by 5 bases and the J gene end by 5 bases; junction bases not matched to a gene: 5. Germline V gene data show CDR1 as SGHTA and CDR2 as FQGNSA. CDR3 length: 15 residues. CDR3 loop: CASSLTSGRAHEQYF. The CDR3 DNA sequence: TGTGCCAGCAGCCTGACTAGCGGGAGGGCCCACGAGCAGTACTTC.

The V and J genes are TRBV5-3 and TRBJ1-1; tentatively, D is TRBD1 (5 bases). TRBV5-3 is an ORF, and what it does is uncertain. CDR3 length: 16 residues. Trimming pared 4 bases from V and 5 bases from J, leaving 21 bases between. CDR3 protein: CARSAPGPSVDTEAFF. CDR3 DNA: TGTGCCAGAAGCGCACCGGGACCCTCTGTAGATACTGAAGCTTTCTTT.

This clone came up once. The J gene is TRBJ2-3, the V gene TRBV6-6, with D possibly being TRBD1 (6 bases). This CDR3 is 15 amino acids long. Between the trimmed V and J ends, which lost 6 bases and 2 bases, there was a span of 15 bases. Germline CDR1 and CDR2: MNHNY and SVGAGI (reference sequence). The CDR3 is CASSPGQGYTDTQYF. The CDR3 DNA is TGTGCCAGCAGCCCTGGGCAGGGGTACACAGATACGCAGTATTTT.

This sequence joins TRBV19 and TRBJ2-5, with D maybe TRBD2 (7 bases). CDR1 is LNHDA, CDR2 SQIVND, per germline (reference sequence). The V and J ends lost 6 bases and 3 bases respectively, with 14 bases between them. The CDR3 contains 14 residues. Here the CDR3 DNA reads TGTGCCAGTAGGGGGGGGCCCCGGGAAGAGACCCAGTACTTC. Translating it yields CASRGGPREETQYF.

For the CDR3, the DNA is TGTGCCAGCAGTTTAACGAGGGGGGCGAGCAATCAGCCCCAGCATTTT. Protein: CASSLTRGASNQPQHF. The rearrangement links TRBV28 to TRBJ1-5; D may be TRBD1 (6 bases). The V end lost 2 bases, the J end lost 1 base, and 12 bases lay between the germline ends. The CDR3 spans 16 residues. CDR1 MDHEN and CDR2 SYDVKM come from the germline V gene.

By proportion, this clone is large. The chain employs TRBV27 and TRBJ1-1; 7 bases map to TRBD1. CDR3 length equals 15 residues. V trimming: 5 bases; J trimming: 3 bases; junction bases outside the gene matches: 9. The germline V gene has CDR1 MNHEY and CDR2 SMNVEV (reference sequence). This chain's CDR3 is CASSRNRGPDTEAFF. CDR3 nucleotide sequence: TGTGCCAGCAGTCGAAACAGGGGACCCGACACTGAAGCTTTCTTT.

V and J are TRBV9 and TRBJ2-1, with TRBD2 matching 9 bases. V shed 0 bases, J shed 5 bases, and the junction held 3 bases outside the gene matches. Germline assignment: CDR1 SGDLS and CDR2 YYNGEE. This CDR3 has 15 amino acids. The CDR3 DNA reads TGTGCCAGCAGCGTAGTCCTAGCGGGAAACAATGAGCAGTTCTTC. Amino acid sequence: CASSVVLAGNNEQFF.

The chain uses TRBV7-6 and TRBJ1-1; no clear D. Germline V gives CDR1 SGHVS, CDR2 FNYEAQ. V dropped 2 bases and J dropped 3 bases, with 13 bases sitting between them. The CDR3 extends over 15 amino acids. The CDR3 loop is CASSLSMRWDTEAFF. In DNA form, the CDR3 reads TGTGCCAGCAGCTTAAGTATGCGGTGGGACACTGAAGCTTTCTTT. Drawing the rest from reference TRBV7-6 and TRBJ1-1, the complete variable domain is GAGVSQSPRYKVTKRGQDVALRCDPISGHVSLYWYRQALGQGPEFLTYFNYEAQQDKSGLPNDRFSAERPEGSISTLTIQRTEQRDSAMYRCASSLSMRWDTEAFFGQGTRLTVV.

The V and J genes are TRBV7-9 and TRBJ2-3, with 7 bases aligning to TRBD2. The ends lost 4 bases at V and 5 bases at J; junction bases unmatched: 18. Looked up from germline, CDR1 is SEHNR and CDR2 is FQNEAQ (reference sequence). The CDR3 sequence is 18 residues long. CDR3 DNA: TGTGCCAGCAGCTCCTTTCGCGGGGAGGGGAAGATGGGAGATACGCAGTATTTT. The encoded protein is CASSSFRGEGKMGDTQYF.

Remarks on this clone: This specimen includes other DNA sequences encoding the same CDR3. The CDR3 DNA is TGTGCCAGCAGCGTAGGACAGACCTCATCCTACGAGCAGTACTTC. It yields the protein CASSVGQTSSYEQYF. The chain is built from TRBV9 and TRBJ2-7, with D possibly TRBD1 on 5 matching bases. This CDR3 comprises 15 residues. Germline CDR1 is SGDLS and CDR2 is YYNGEE. The ends were cut back, 0 bases at V and 1 base at J, with 11 bases in the middle.

The chain has TRBV9 and TRBJ2-2; D may be TRBD2 (5 bases). The CDR3 contains 14 residues. V gave up 5 bases and J gave up 6 bases, with 14 bases separating them. The germline V gene has CDR1 SGDLS and CDR2 YYNGEE. CDR3 protein: CASSAPERPGELFF. The CDR3 DNA sequence: TGTGCCAGCAGTGCTCCCGAGCGGCCCGGGGAGCTGTTTTTT.

This clone came up once. The J gene is TRBJ2-1, the V gene TRBV6-5; weak D call: TRBD2 (6 bases). The CDR3 runs 12 residues. The germline V and J ends were trimmed by 8 bases and 9 bases, with 14 bases remaining between them. From germline, CDR1 is MNHEY and CDR2 SVGAGI. The CDR3 nucleotides read TGTGCCAGCCTAAACGGGGGTGGTGAGCAGTTCTTC. Amino acids: CASLNGGGEQFF.

The chain links TRBV4-3 to TRBJ1-6; D is ambiguous. V lost 3 bases and J lost 0, with 12 bases in between. The CDR3 runs 17 residues. The germline V gene encodes CDR1 LGHNA and CDR2 YSLEER. CDR3 nucleotide sequence: TGCGCCAGCAGCCAGAGAACGGGCAGCTCCTATAATTCACCCCTCCACTTT. Its protein product is CASSQRTGSSYNSPLHF.

The rearrangement links TRBV2 to TRBJ1-5; the match to TRBD1 covers 9 bases. J was trimmed by 5 bases and V by 3 bases; bases with no gene match: 5. CDR1 is SNHLY, CDR2 FYNNEI, per germline. This CDR3 has 15 amino acids. In DNA form, the CDR3 reads TGTGCCAGCAGTGACGGACAGGGGATGCATCAGCCCCAGCATTTT. It translates to CASSDGQGMHQPQHF.

The genes are TRBV11-2 and TRBJ1-3; D is undetermined. The CDR3 is made up of 12 amino acids. The V end was cut by 5 bases, the J end by 4 bases, with 6 bases between. Germline values: CDR1 SGHAT, CDR2 FQNNGV. CDR3 nucleotide sequence: TGTGCCAGCAGCGGTTGGGGAAACACCATATATTTT. The encoded protein is CASSGWGNTIYF.